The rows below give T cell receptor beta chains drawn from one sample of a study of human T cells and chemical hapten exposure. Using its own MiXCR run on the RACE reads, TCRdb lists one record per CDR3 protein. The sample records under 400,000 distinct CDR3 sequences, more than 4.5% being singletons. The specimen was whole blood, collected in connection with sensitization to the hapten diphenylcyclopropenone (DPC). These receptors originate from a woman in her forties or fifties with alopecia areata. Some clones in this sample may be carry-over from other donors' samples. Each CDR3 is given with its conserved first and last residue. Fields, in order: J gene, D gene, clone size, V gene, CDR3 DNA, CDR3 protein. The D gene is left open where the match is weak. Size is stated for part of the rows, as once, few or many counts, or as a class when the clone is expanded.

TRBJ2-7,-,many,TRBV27,TGTGCCAGCAGTTTCGCGGGAAGAGGATACGAGCAGTACTTC,CASSFAGRGYEQYF
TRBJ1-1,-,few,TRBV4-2,TGTGCCAGCAGCCAAGTAGGTCCCACTGAAGCTTTCTTT,CASSQVGPTEAFF
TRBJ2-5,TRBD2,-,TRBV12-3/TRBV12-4,TGTGCCAGCAGTTTCACTAGCGGGAAGCCATTAGAGACCCAGTACTTC,CASSFTSGKPLETQYF
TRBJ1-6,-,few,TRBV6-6,TGTGCCAGCAGCATCGACAGGCATCCGTCACCCCTCCACTTT,CASSIDRHPSPLHF
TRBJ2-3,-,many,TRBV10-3,TGTGCCATCAGTGAGTCAGGGCGGGAATCAGATACGCAGTATTTT,CAISESGRESDTQYF
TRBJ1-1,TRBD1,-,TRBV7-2,TGTGCCAGCAGCTCGGACAGGGGGAGGAACACTGAAGCTTTCTTT,CASSSDRGRNTEAFF
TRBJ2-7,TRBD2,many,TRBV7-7,TGTGCCAGCAGCTCCCGACTAGCGGGAGGGATTCCTTACGAGCAGTACTTC,CASSSRLAGGIPYEQYF
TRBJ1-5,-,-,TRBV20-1,TGCAGTGCTAGAGGGGGGCTTGGCAATCAGCCCCAGCATTTT,CSARGGLGNQPQHF
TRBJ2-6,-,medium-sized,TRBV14,TGTGCCAGCAGCCAAGACGGAACTGGGGCCAACGTCCTGACTTTC,CASSQDGTGANVLTF
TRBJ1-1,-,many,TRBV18,TGTGCCAGCTCACCACGGGACGCGAGGAACACTGAAGCTTTCTTT,CASSPRDARNTEAFF
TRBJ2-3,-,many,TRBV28,TGTGCCAGCAGTTCCCCGGACACAGATACGCAGTATTTT,CASSSPDTDTQYF
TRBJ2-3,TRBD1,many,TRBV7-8,TGTGCCAGCACCCCAGGGGGCCGAGATACGCAGTATTTT,CASTPGGRDTQYF
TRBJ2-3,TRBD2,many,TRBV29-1,TGCAGCGTATCCAAGTCTAGCGGGTCAGATACGCAGTATTTT,CSVSKSSGSDTQYF
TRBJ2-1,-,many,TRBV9,TGTGCCAGCAGCGTAGCTCCCAGAGACAATGAGCAGTTCTTC,CASSVAPRDNEQFF
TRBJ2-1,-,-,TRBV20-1,TGCAGTGCCCAGCGGTCCGGGGGCAATGAGCAGTTCTTC,CSAQRSGGNEQFF
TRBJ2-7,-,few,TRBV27,TGTGCCAGCAGGACGGGCCAGGCCTACGAGCAGTACTTC,CASRTGQAYEQYF
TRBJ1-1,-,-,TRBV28,TGTGCCAGCAGTTTTTCGGGAACAGCAGGCGCTGAAGCTTTCTTT,CASSFSGTAGAEAFF
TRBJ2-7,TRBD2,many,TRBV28,TGTGCCAGCAGACTAGCGGGAGGCCCCTACGAGCAGTACTTC,CASRLAGGPYEQYF
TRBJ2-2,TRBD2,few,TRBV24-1,TGTGCCACCAGTGATCTGGGGAGTAGCGGGCCGACCGGGGAGCTGTTTTTT,CATSDLGSSGPTGELFF
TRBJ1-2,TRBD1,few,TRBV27,TGTGCCAGCGGTAGACAGGGGGCGCGAGGCTACACCTTC,CASGRQGARGYTF
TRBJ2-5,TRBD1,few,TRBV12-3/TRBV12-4,TGTGCCAGCAGTTTAGGAGTTCTACAGGGGATGGGTGGAGAGACCCAGTACTTC,CASSLGVLQGMGGETQYF
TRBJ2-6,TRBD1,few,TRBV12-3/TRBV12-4,TGTGCCAGCAGTTCGCGACAGGGTCTCTCCGGGGCCAACGTCCTGACTTTC,CASSSRQGLSGANVLTF
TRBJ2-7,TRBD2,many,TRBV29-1,TGCAGCGTCCCGGGACTAGCGGGTTCCTACGAGCAGTACTTC,CSVPGLAGSYEQYF
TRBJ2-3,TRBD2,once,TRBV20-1,TGCAGTGGGGGACTAATAGCAGATACGCAGTATTTT,CSGGLIADTQYF
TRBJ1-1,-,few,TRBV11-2,TGTGCCAGCAATTTGTTGACTGAAGCTTTCTTT,CASNLLTEAFF
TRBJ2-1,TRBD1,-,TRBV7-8,TGTGCCAGCAGCAGGGGGCCAATGGAGCAGTTCTTC,CASSRGPMEQFF
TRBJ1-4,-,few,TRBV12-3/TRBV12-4,TGTGCCGGCCGGGAAAAACTGTTTTTT,CAGREKLFF